This T cell receptor (beta chain) comes out of a study of cytomegalovirus exposure and HLA in healthy donors. Findings and limits, study-wide: Analyzed later, association rates of TCRs varied across HLA loci, with DRB1 most and HLA-C fewest.

This clone was counted between two and nine times. Its matching antigen is unknown. V gave up 6 bases and J gave up 5 bases; unmatched junction bases: 8. Germline values: CDR1 MNHNY, CDR2 SVGAGI (reference sequence). The CDR3 contains 14 residues. Use of 60 Vbeta and 13 Jbeta primers characterized the PCR. This table comes from immunoSEQ multiplex PCR, and its TCRdb copy is limited to in-frame clones, with some not included. Of about 200,000 clones listed, approximately 83% are singletons. The chain joins TRBV6-6 to TRBJ1-1; 8 bases are a match to TRBD1. The clonotype comes from a girl under 18 in good health and CMV-seronegative. The sequenced sample consisted of PBMCs. CDR3 in amino acids: CASSPDRGETEAFF. The CDR3 DNA follows: TGTGCCAGCAGCCCTGACAGGGGAGAAACTGAAGCTTTCTTT.